This passage covers 25 T cell receptor beta chains from one sample sequenced in a study of blood T cell repertoires in COVID-19. The repertoire was sequenced with immunoSEQ multiplex PCR; TCRdb's copy has only in-frame clones and lacks some. The profile shows 65,000 to 90,000 clones, less than 85% of them singletons. The sample was peripheral blood. The receptors originated from a man aged 65-85 years with active or convalescent COVID-19.

The chain uses TRBV19 and TRBJ1-1; TRBD1 matches 8 bases. After removal of 5 bases from V and 6 bases from J, the junction contained 11 bases not matched to a gene. The germline CDR1 and CDR2 sequences are LNHDA and SQIVND (reference sequence). The CDR3 consists of 15 residues. The CDR3 reads CASSPQTGAGSEAFF. CDR3 in DNA: TGTGCCAGTAGTCCACAGACAGGGGCAGGCTCTGAAGCTTTCTTT.

This chain connects TRBV2 to TRBJ1-5, with no clear D. The germline V gene encodes CDR1 SNHLY and CDR2 FYNNEI. There are 13 residues in the CDR3. V was cut by 6 bases and J by 3 bases, with 9 bases left in between. CDR3 residues: CASSPDNNQPQHF. The CDR3 DNA is TGTGCCAGCAGCCCCGACAACAATCAGCCCCAGCATTTT. Using reference TRBV2 and TRBJ1-5 for the parts outside the CDR3, the full variable domain is EPEVTQTPSHQVTQMGQEVILRCVPISNHLYFYWYRQILGQKVEFLVSFYNNEISEKSEIFDDQFSVERPDGSNFTLKIRSTKLEDSAMYFCASSPDNNQPQHFGDGTRLSIL.

V gene TRBV5-6 combines with J gene TRBJ1-1, with 8 bases that match TRBD1. Looked up from germline, CDR1 is SGHDT and CDR2 is YYEEEE. Trimming cost V 4 bases and J 4 bases; bases outside gene matches: 6. The CDR3 is 14 residues long. CDR3 in DNA: TGTGCCAGCAGCAGGACAGGGAGCGGCACTGAAGCTTTCTTT. Its translation: CASSRTGSGTEAFF.

The chain couples TRBV7-3 to TRBJ2-3, with 9 positions matching TRBD2. The V gene's germline CDR1 is SGHTA and CDR2 FQGTGA. The V segment lost 5 bases and the J segment 5 bases; nucleotides outside the gene matches: 8. CDR3 length: 15 amino acids. CDR3 sequence reads: CASSLIAGAGDTQYF. CDR3 sequence (DNA): TGTGCCAGCAGCCTCATAGCGGGGGCGGGAGATACGCAGTATTTT.

J is TRBJ1-4 and V is TRBV2; 9 nucleotides agree with TRBD1. Trimming removed 1 base from V and 10 bases from J; junction bases left unmatched: 7. Germline CDR1 is SNHLY and CDR2 is FYNNEI. This CDR3 is built from 15 residues. CDR3 protein: CASSEDLDRGGKLFF. CDR3 bases: TGTGCCAGCAGTGAAGATCTGGACAGGGGCGGAAAACTGTTTTTT.

The genes are TRBV12-5 and TRBJ2-1, with 7 nucleotides matching TRBD1. This CDR3 spans 14 amino acids. Germline CDR1 and CDR2: LGHNT and FRNRAP. Germline trimming cut 9 bases from V and 10 bases from J; bases unmatched to any gene: 15. The CDR3 bases are TGTGCTAGCGAGAGGGGACAGTACCTTAGGGAGCAGTTCTTC. This encodes CASERGQYLREQFF.

The chain joins TRBV18 to TRBJ2-5; D remains ambiguous. The CDR3 spans 14 residues. V was trimmed by 2 bases and J by 2 bases, leaving 9 bases between them. Looked up from germline, CDR1 is KGHSH and CDR2 is LQKENI. The CDR3 spells CASSPSRNQETQYF. CDR3 in DNA: TGTGCCAGCTCACCATCCAGGAATCAAGAGACCCAGTACTTC.

This clone has just one count. The chain couples TRBV12-3 or TRBV12-4 to TRBJ1-1; D unclear. With 3 bases removed from V and 0 bases from J, the gap between germline ends came to 5 bases. The CDR3 length is 13 residues. The CDR3 sequence is CASSLRVNTEAFF. CDR3 sequence (DNA): TGTGCCAGCAGTTTGAGGGTGAACACTGAAGCTTTCTTT.

This clone has only a few counts. The chain joins TRBV3-1 (or the pseudogene TRBV3-2) to TRBJ1-1; D not resolved. The CDR3 is made up of 13 amino acids. The germline V gene encodes CDR1 LGHDT and CDR2 YNNKEL (reference sequence). V was trimmed by 1 base and J by 9 bases, leaving 12 bases between them. In DNA, the CDR3 is TGTGCCAGCAGCCAAGCGGGAGTCCATCAAGCTTTCTTT. Translated: CASSQAGVHQAFF.

The chain links TRBV29-1 to TRBJ1-5; 7 bases are a match to TRBD1. Germline V gene lookup returns CDR1 SQVTM and CDR2 ANQGSEA. The CDR3 totals 12 residues. The junction had 4 bases not matched to a gene; V was cut back by 6 bases and J by 5 bases. Here the CDR3 reads CSVRQGDQPQHF. In nucleotides, the CDR3 is TGCAGCGTGCGACAGGGAGATCAGCCCCAGCATTTT.

This clone has a handful of counts. The CDR3 DNA reads TGTGCCAACACAGCTGGGGCTTTCTTT. Protein: CANTAGAFF. The chain carries TRBV24-1 and TRBJ1-1; no reliable D call. Germline V gene data show CDR1 as KGHDR and CDR2 as SFDVKD. The CDR3 is made up of 9 amino acids. Trimming left V 11 bases short and J 11 bases short, with 11 bases between.

The chain recombines TRBV6-4 with TRBJ2-1; D may be TRBD2 (6 bases). Germline V CDR1 and CDR2: MRHNA, SNTAGT. The ends were cut back, 4 bases at V and 0 bases at J, with 10 bases in the middle. The CDR3 consists of 15 residues. The CDR3 loop is CASSASESSYNEQFF. DNA for the CDR3: TGTGCCAGCAGTGCTAGCGAAAGCTCCTACAATGAGCAGTTCTTC.

The chain is built from TRBV4-2 and TRBJ1-4; no clear D. The CDR3 loop spans 12 amino acids. With 0 bases removed from V and 10 bases from J, the gap between germline ends came to 6 bases. CDR1 is LGHNA and CDR2 is YNFKEQ in the germline V gene. CDR3 sequence: CASSQDPGKLFF. In DNA, the CDR3 is TGTGCCAGCAGCCAAGATCCGGGAAAACTGTTTTTT.

This clone was detected a few times. The chain carries TRBV9 and TRBJ1-3, with TRBD1 matching over 7 bases. With V trimmed by 2 bases and J by 0 bases, 11 bases remained unmatched. The length of the CDR3 is 18 residues. Germline values: CDR1 SGDLS, CDR2 YYNGEE. CDR3 sequence reads: CASSVGGQASFSGNTIYF. The CDR3 bases are TGTGCCAGCAGCGTCGGAGGACAGGCCAGCTTCTCTGGAAACACCATATATTTT.

The chain has TRBV5-4 and TRBJ2-6, with unresolved D. Trimming took 0 bases from V and 2 from J, leaving 6 bases between them. The CDR3 covers 15 residues. Per the germline V gene, CDR1 is SGHNT and CDR2 is YYREEE (reference sequence). In nucleotides, the CDR3 is TGTGCCAGCAGCTTGGTCGTCGCTGGGGCCAACGTCCTGACTTTC. Translation gives CASSLVVAGANVLTF.

This clone has ten or more counts. The chain recombines TRBV2 with TRBJ2-7, with TRBD2 identical over 13 bases. V shed 6 bases, J shed 3 bases, and the junction held 11 bases outside the gene matches. The germline V gene has CDR1 SNHLY and CDR2 FYNNEI. This CDR3 has 17 residues. In DNA form, the CDR3 reads TGTGCCAGCAGAACGGGACTAGCGGGGCCAAACCTCTACGAGCAGTACTTC. Encoded protein: CASRTGLAGPNLYEQYF.

This clone was counted only a few times. The genes are TRBV7-2 and TRBJ2-3; the match to TRBD2 covers 15 bases. There are 18 residues in the CDR3. V shed 5 bases, J shed 2 bases, and the junction held 8 bases outside the gene matches. Germline CDR1 SGHTA, CDR2 FQGNSA. CDR3 sequence: CASSQGLAGGLYTDTQYF. The CDR3 region has the DNA TGTGCCAGCAGCCAGGGACTAGCGGGGGGCCTTTACACAGATACGCAGTATTTT.

The genes are TRBV28 and TRBJ1-5; weak D call: TRBD1 (5 bases). Germline V gene data show CDR1 as MDHEN and CDR2 as SYDVKM. The CDR3 covers 14 residues. Between the trimmed V and J ends, which lost 11 bases and 3 bases, there was a span of 17 bases. The CDR3 sequence: CAHYKTGSNQPQHF. CDR3 in DNA: TGTGCCCATTATAAAACAGGTTCCAATCAGCCCCAGCATTTT.

The chain joins TRBV28 to TRBJ1-2, with a weak D call TRBD1 (5 bases). CDR1 is MDHEN, CDR2 SYDVKM, per germline. Between the trimmed V and J ends, which lost 4 bases and 8 bases, there was a span of 17 bases. This CDR3 spans 14 amino acids. The DNA for the CDR3 is TGTGCCAGCAGTTCCGATACCCCGGGGGGGGGCTACACCTTC. This sequence encodes CASSSDTPGGGYTF.

The CDR3 DNA is TGTGCCTCCTCAAGAAAACAGCGGACTGAAGCTTTCTTT. It specifies CASSRKQRTEAFF. The rearrangement uses TRBV30 and TRBJ1-1; no clear D. Trimming took 7 bases from V and 5 from J, leaving 17 bases between them. The CDR3 runs to 13 residues. CDR1 and CDR2 (germline): GTSNPN, SVGIG (reference sequence).

V gene TRBV7-9 combines with J gene TRBJ2-2; D remains unclear. Germline CDR1 SEHNR, CDR2 FQNEAQ (reference sequence). The CDR3 length is 14 residues. V lost 3 bases and J lost 10, with 15 bases in between. The CDR3 region has the DNA TGTGCCAGCAGCTTCGGCACTACTTGGCAGGAGCTGTTTTTT. Encoded protein: CASSFGTTWQELFF.

Note on this clone: One end of the junction does not line up with germline, which may come from a read error. The V gene is TRBV6-5, the J gene TRBJ1-1; the D gene is possibly TRBD1 (5 bases). The germline V gene encodes CDR1 MNHEY and CDR2 SVGAGI. This CDR3 has 13 residues. CDR3 in amino acids: CASSSRVKTEAFF. For the CDR3, the DNA is TGTGCCAGCAGCTCCAGGGTGAAGACTGAAGCTTTCTTT.

This clone is a singleton in its sample. The CDR3 loop reads CASSTMETGLDTGELFF. Written as DNA, the CDR3 is TGTGCCAGCTCGACAATGGAGACAGGGTTGGACACCGGGGAGCTGTTTTTT. The rearrangement links TRBV18 to TRBJ2-2, with TRBD1 identical over 7 bases. The trim removed 6 bases at V and 3 bases at J, leaving 13 bases unmatched. Germline CDR1 and CDR2: KGHSH and LQKENI. CDR3 length equals 17 residues.

This chain links TRBV6-5 with TRBJ2-4, with D tentatively TRBD2 (6 bases). This CDR3 contains 15 residues. The V gene's germline CDR1 is MNHEY and CDR2 SVGAGI. Trimming pared 8 bases from V and 0 bases from J, leaving 14 bases between. CDR3 sequence reads: CASGGWDLAKNIQYF. Here the CDR3 DNA reads TGTGCCAGCGGAGGGTGGGACTTAGCCAAAAACATTCAGTACTTC.

V gene TRBV7-6 combines with J gene TRBJ2-3; TRBD2 matches 9 bases. The germline gives CDR1 SGHVS, CDR2 FNYEAQ. This CDR3 is built from 15 residues. V lost 3 bases and J lost 2; bases outside the gene matches: 3. The CDR3 DNA is TGTGCCAGCAGCTTCAGCGGGGGGTACACAGATACGCAGTATTTT. Translation: CASSFSGGYTDTQYF.